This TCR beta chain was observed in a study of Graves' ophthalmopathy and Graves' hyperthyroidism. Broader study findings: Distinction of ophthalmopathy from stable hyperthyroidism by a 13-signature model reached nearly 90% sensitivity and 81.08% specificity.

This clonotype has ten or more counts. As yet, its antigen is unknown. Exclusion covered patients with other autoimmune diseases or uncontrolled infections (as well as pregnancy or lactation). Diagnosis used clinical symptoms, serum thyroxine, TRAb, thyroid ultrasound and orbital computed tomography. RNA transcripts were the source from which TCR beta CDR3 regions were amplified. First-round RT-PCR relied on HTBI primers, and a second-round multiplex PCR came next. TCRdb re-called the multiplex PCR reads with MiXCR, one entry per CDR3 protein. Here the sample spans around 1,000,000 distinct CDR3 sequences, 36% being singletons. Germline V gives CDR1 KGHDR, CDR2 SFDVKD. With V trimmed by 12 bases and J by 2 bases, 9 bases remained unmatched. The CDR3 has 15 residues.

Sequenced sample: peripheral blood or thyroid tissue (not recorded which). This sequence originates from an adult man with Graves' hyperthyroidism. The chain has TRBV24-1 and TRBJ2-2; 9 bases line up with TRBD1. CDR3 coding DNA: TGTGCCTCGATGACAGGGGGAGGAAACACCGGGGAGCTGTTTTTT. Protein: CASMTGGGNTGELFF.